Listed below are T cell receptor beta chains from one sample, sequenced in a study of blood T cell repertoires in COVID-19. Measured with immunoSEQ multiplex PCR; TCRdb has only the in-frame clones, and not every one. This table has about 68,000 clones, roughly 84% appearing once. Sequenced input: peripheral blood. The origin of the receptors is a man aged 50-60 years with active COVID-19. The CDR3 runs from the conserved cysteine through the conserved F or W. D genes are given only for firm matches. Rows may omit the clone size; those that give it use once, few, many or a size class.

V	J	D	size	DNA	CDR3
TRBV19	TRBJ2-7	-	-	TGTGCCAGTAGTATCAGCGGAGACTCCTACGAGCAGTACTTC	CASSISGDSYEQYF
TRBV19	TRBJ2-2	-	few	TGTGCCAGTACGAGGAGTAGTGGCAGAACGGGTACCGGGGAGCTGTTTTTT	CASTRSSGRTGTGELFF
TRBV21-1	TRBJ1-6	-	once	TGTGCCAGCAGCAAAAGAGGGGGCGGGTCACCCCTCCACTTT	CASSKRGGGSPLHF
TRBV5-4	TRBJ2-3	-	-	TGTGCCAGCAGCTTGTGGCCCACGGATACGCAGTATTTT	CASSLWPTDTQYF
TRBV5-1	TRBJ1-6	TRBD1	-	TGCGCCAGCAGCTTGGCCGGACAGGGATATTCACCCCTCCACTTT	CASSLAGQGYSPLHF
TRBV5-1	TRBJ1-2	-	-	TGCGCCAGCAGCTTACGGGCAGGGGATAACGGCTACACCTTC	CASSLRAGDNGYTF
TRBV24-1	TRBJ2-1	TRBD2	once	TGTGCCACCAGTGATTCCCTAGCGGACTCCTACAATGAGCAGTTCTTC	CATSDSLADSYNEQFF
TRBV3-1/TRBV3-2	TRBJ1-6	-	-	TGTGCCAGCAGCCGGGACACCTCACCCCTCCACTTT	CASSRDTSPLHF
TRBV5-6	TRBJ1-2	-	-	TGTGCCAGCAGCTTGGATGTCCGGGGGGCGCGAGGCTACACCTTC	CASSLDVRGARGYTF
TRBV7-8	TRBJ2-3	TRBD2	once	TGTGCCAGCAGTCGACTAGCGGGAGAGGAAGATACGCAGTATTTT	CASSRLAGEEDTQYF
TRBV5-6	TRBJ2-1	-	-	TGTGCCAGCAGCTTCGTCGGGACAAAAGGGAATGAGCAGTTCTTC	CASSFVGTKGNEQFF
TRBV30	TRBJ1-5	-	-	TGTGCCTGGAGTGTACCCCCCGGGCCCCAGCATTTT	CAWSVPPGPQHF
TRBV30	TRBJ2-3	TRBD1	-	TGTGCCTGGAGGACCCAGGGGGCAGATACGCAGTATTTT	CAWRTQGADTQYF
TRBV7-9	TRBJ2-2	TRBD2	-	TGTGCCAGCAGCCCAGGACTAGCGGGAGCTTCCGGGGAGCTGTTTTTT	CASSPGLAGASGELFF
TRBV12-3/TRBV12-4	TRBJ2-2	TRBD2	-	TGTGCCAGCAGTTCGGGGGGACCCGGGGAGCTGTTTTTT	CASSSGGPGELFF
TRBV10-3	TRBJ2-3	TRBD2	-	TGTGCCATCAGCCCTGGTAGCGGGAGTTCACCAGATACGCAGTATTTT	CAISPGSGSSPDTQYF
TRBV27	TRBJ2-7	TRBD1	-	TGTGCCAGCAGTCAACCAGGGGGCGGGTACGAGCAGTACTTC	CASSQPGGGYEQYF
TRBV2	TRBJ1-4	-	many	TGTGCCAGCAGGCTCGAAGCAAATGAAAAACTGTTTTTT	CASRLEANEKLFF